What follows is one T cell receptor beta chain and its context. Antigen: not known. Clones were read by immunoSEQ multiplex PCR, and TCRdb kept only the in-frame ones, dropping some. This table has 98,000 or so clones, around 90% appearing once. The CDR3 contains 16 residues. CDR1 and CDR2 (germline): MDHEN, SYDVKM. V lost 3 bases and J 3 bases, leaving 18 bases between the germline ends. The record originates from a study of T cell responses to AZD1222 COVID-19 vaccine. Study results and caveats: Of the AZD1222 recipients, only five to seven were seropositive at baseline. Sampling that yielded the repertoires occurred only after the peak T cell response. Spike was spanned by vaccine-associated CD4 TCRs, with dominance at 160-218 and 743-854. White British donors predominated, females outnumbered males, and clonal diversity was possibly underestimated.

This specimen was peripheral blood, taken on day 0 of AZD1222 vaccination. This receptor was identified in an adult in good health. The J gene is TRBJ2-7, the V gene TRBV28, with no clear D. CDR3 protein: CASSFPRDHRDYEQYF. Written as DNA, the CDR3 is TGTGCCAGCAGTTTTCCCAGAGACCACAGAGACTACGAGCAGTACTTC.